This T cell receptor beta chain was identified in a study of metastatic and nonmetastatic thyroid tumors. Study-level background: Patients with malignant and benign thyroid disease provided blood and tumor or nodule tissue, whose repertoires were compared.

This clone was observed a few times. What it binds is not known. In the source study's methods: Researchers built a distant-metastasis classifier for papillary thyroid cancer that drew on CDR3 differences across clinicopathological groups. TCRdb re-called the PCR reads through MiXCR. None of the V and J calls come from the authors' own analysis; TCRdb made them. The repertoire has some 28,000 clones, about 16% of them found once; the top ten carry about 4.5%. Study-level findings and limits: Reportedly, malignant thyroid tumors had significantly higher TCR beta diversity than benign nodules, in blood and tumor.

Before thyroid surgery, none of the patients had received any treatment. This CDR3 has 15 amino acids. With 4 bases clipped from V and 5 bases from J, the junction kept 7 bases outside the gene matches. Germline V gives CDR1 LNHDA, CDR2 SQIVND (reference sequence). The rearrangement joins TRBV19 to TRBJ2-5; 10 bases are a match to TRBD1. The sequence derives from a female donor with papillary thyroid cancer or a benign thyroid nodule (not recorded which). Some clones in this sample may be carry-over from other donors' samples. What was sequenced was blood. CDR3 region: CASSTSGTGEETQYF. The CDR3 coding sequence is TGTGCCAGTAGTACTTCTGGGACAGGGGAGGAGACCCAGTACTTC.